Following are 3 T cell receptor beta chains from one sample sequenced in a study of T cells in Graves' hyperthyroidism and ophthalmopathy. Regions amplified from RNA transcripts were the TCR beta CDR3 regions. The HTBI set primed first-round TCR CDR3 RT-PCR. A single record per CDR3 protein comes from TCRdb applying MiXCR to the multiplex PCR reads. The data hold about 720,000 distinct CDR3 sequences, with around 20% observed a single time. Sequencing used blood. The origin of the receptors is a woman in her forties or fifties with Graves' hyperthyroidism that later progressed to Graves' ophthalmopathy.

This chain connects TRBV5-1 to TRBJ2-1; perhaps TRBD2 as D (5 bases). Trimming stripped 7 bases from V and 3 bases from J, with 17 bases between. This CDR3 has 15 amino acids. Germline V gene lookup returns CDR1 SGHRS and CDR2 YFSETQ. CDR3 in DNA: TGCGCCAGCGGCTCCTCCGGGAAGTACTACAATGAGCAGTTCTTC. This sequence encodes CASGSSGKYYNEQFF. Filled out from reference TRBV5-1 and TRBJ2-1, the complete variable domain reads KAGVTQTPRYLIKTRGQQVTLSCSPISGHRSVSWYQQTPGQGLQFLFEYFSETQRNKGNFPGRFSGRQFSNSRSEMNVSTLELGDSALYLCASGSSGKYYNEQFFGPGTRLTVL.

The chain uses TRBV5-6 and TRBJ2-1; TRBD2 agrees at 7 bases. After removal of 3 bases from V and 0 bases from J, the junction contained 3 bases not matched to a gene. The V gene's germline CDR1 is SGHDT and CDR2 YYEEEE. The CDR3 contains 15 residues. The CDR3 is CASSYGLVSYNEQFF. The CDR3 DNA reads TGTGCCAGCAGCTACGGACTAGTCTCCTACAATGAGCAGTTCTTC.

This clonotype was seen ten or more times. The CDR3 region is CASRGDASEKPQHF. The CDR3 region has the DNA TGTGCCAGCAGGGGGGACGCCTCGGAAAAGCCCCAGCATTTT. This chain joins TRBV2 and TRBJ1-5; perhaps TRBD1 as D (5 bases). Looked up from germline, CDR1 is SNHLY and CDR2 is FYNNEI. The CDR3 has 14 residues. V was clipped by 6 bases and J by 8 bases, with 17 bases between them.